The next 24 T cell receptor beta chains were all read from a single sample in a study of T cell repertoires in cytomegalovirus infection. Each CDR3 protein is one row after TCRdb ran MiXCR on the reads. The table lists about 530,000 distinct CDR3 sequences, approximately 25% of them singletons. Material for sequencing was PBMCs. These receptors came from a human donor in good health (CMV status not recorded). Some clones in this sample may be carry-over from other donors' samples.

This clonotype showed up many times. This chain joins TRBV7-2 and TRBJ2-7; 12 nucleotides align to TRBD1. Germline V lookup: CDR1 SGHTA, CDR2 FQGNSA. This CDR3 spans 14 amino acids. Trimming cost V 5 bases and J 6 bases; bases outside gene matches: 5. For the CDR3, the DNA is TGTGCCAGCAGCCCGGGACAGGGGGCGGTCGAGCAGTACTTC. Its protein product is CASSPGQGAVEQYF.

This clonotype was observed many times. The chain has TRBV7-2 and TRBJ2-1; 11 bases match TRBD2. The germline CDR1 and CDR2 sequences are SGHTA and FQGNSA. The CDR3 length is 14 residues. V trimming: 5 bases; J trimming: 6 bases; junction bases outside the gene matches: 3. The CDR3 loop is CASSIGTSGNEQFF. CDR3 in DNA: TGTGCCAGCAGCATCGGGACTAGCGGCAATGAGCAGTTCTTC.

The J gene is TRBJ2-1, the V gene TRBV20-1, with no clear D. V shed 0 bases and J shed 12 bases, with 12 bases lying between them. CDR3 length: 12 residues. Germline V gene data show CDR1 as DFQATT and CDR2 as SNEGSKA (reference sequence). The CDR3 coding sequence is TGCAGTGCTAGAGAGACGGGCATCGGGCAGTTCTTC. Protein: CSARETGIGQFF.

The rearrangement joins TRBV7-1 to TRBJ1-4, with D unclear. TRBV7-1 is reported as an ORF; its role is uncertain. V lost 6 bases to trimming and J lost 0 bases, with 5 bases between them. The CDR3 runs to 13 residues. The CDR3 is CASRPSTNEKLFF. The CDR3 DNA is TGTGCCAGCAGGCCGTCAACTAATGAAAAACTGTTTTTT.

There are many counts of this clonotype. This rearrangement joins TRBV19 to TRBJ2-2; no reliable D call. The CDR3 has 14 amino acids. V lost 8 bases to trimming and J lost 5 bases, with 15 bases between them. Germline V CDR1 and CDR2: LNHDA, SQIVND (reference sequence). Here the CDR3 DNA reads TGTGCCAGTGCGCCGTTGGGTCGAACCGGGGAGCTGTTTTTT. Translating gives CASAPLGRTGELFF.

A few counts support this clonotype. This chain joins TRBV12-3 or TRBV12-4 and TRBJ1-5, with 9 positions matching TRBD1. The CDR3 length is 16 residues. Germline trimming cut 6 bases from V and 2 bases from J; bases unmatched to any gene: 8. The CDR3 coding sequence is TGTGCCAGCAGACCCGGGACAGGGAGCGGCAATCAGCCCCAGCATTTT. It codes for CASRPGTGSGNQPQHF.

This clonotype has a handful of counts. The gene calls are TRBV7-9 and TRBJ2-1; possibly TRBD1 or TRBD2 for D (5 bases each). V was clipped by 3 bases and J by 3 bases, with 9 bases between them. The CDR3 covers 14 residues. Germline V gives CDR1 SEHNR, CDR2 FQNEAQ (reference sequence). Written as DNA, the CDR3 is TGTGCCAGCAGCTTGGGACCGATCTACAATGAGCAGTTCTTC. Its translation: CASSLGPIYNEQFF.

This rearrangement joins TRBV4-3 to TRBJ1-6, with unresolved D. The V gene lost 0 bases and the J gene lost 4 bases, with 10 bases spanning the gap. The CDR3 extends over 16 amino acids. Germline-derived CDR1 and CDR2 are LGHNA and YSLEER. The CDR3, as DNA: TGCGCCAGCAGCCAAGATTTAAACAGTTATAATTCACCCCTCCACTTT. The encoded protein is CASSQDLNSYNSPLHF.

V is TRBV19 and J is TRBJ2-7, with TRBD2 matching 10 bases. The CDR3 spans 16 residues. The germline CDR1 and CDR2 sequences are LNHDA and SQIVND (reference sequence). The J segment lost 0 bases and the V segment lost 5 bases, leaving 7 bases of the junction unmatched. This chain's CDR3 is CASSLAGAFTSYEQYF. In nucleotides, the CDR3 is TGTGCCAGTAGTCTAGCGGGAGCTTTTACCTCCTACGAGCAGTACTTC.

This clonotype showed up just a few times. The chain couples TRBV19 to TRBJ2-7; 9 nucleotides align to TRBD1. In germline, CDR1 is LNHDA, CDR2 SQIVND (reference sequence). The length of the CDR3 is 17 residues. V shed 8 bases and J 2 bases; nucleotides not matched to a gene: 16. The DNA for the CDR3 is TGTGCCAGTGGACAGGGGTATCTGGCCCCCCCTACCTACGAGCAGTACGTC. Translating it yields CASGQGYLAPPTYEQYV.

This clonotype came up a few times. This chain connects TRBV20-1 to TRBJ2-4, with 9 bases matching TRBD1. The CDR3 has 15 residues. The germline gives CDR1 DFQATT, CDR2 SNEGSKA (reference sequence). Trimming removed 6 bases from V and 6 bases from J; junction bases left unmatched: 12. CDR3: CSARIGQGTLNIQYF. The CDR3 DNA follows: TGCAGTGCGAGAATTGGACAGGGGACATTAAACATTCAGTACTTC.

This chain links TRBV29-1 with TRBJ1-1; TRBD1 matches at 11 bases. Germline V lookup: CDR1 SQVTM, CDR2 ANQGSEA. This CDR3 comprises 13 residues. With V trimmed by 3 bases and J by 4 bases, 1 base remained unmatched. The CDR3 reads CSVDGTGGTEAFF. The CDR3 region has the DNA TGCAGCGTTGATGGGACAGGGGGCACTGAAGCTTTCTTT.

The chain carries TRBV7-3 and TRBJ2-3; 7 nucleotides align to TRBD2. V shed 6 bases and J 4 bases; nucleotides not matched to a gene: 7. The CDR3 has 14 amino acids. Germline V gene data show CDR1 as SGHTA and CDR2 as FQGTGA. CDR3 DNA: TGTGCCAGCAGTACCGGGCGGGGGTCAGATACGCAGTATTTT. Translated: CASSTGRGSDTQYF.

This chain links TRBV12-3 or TRBV12-4 with TRBJ1-5; D is unresolved. V was clipped by 8 bases and J by 2 bases, with 10 bases between them. This CDR3 is built from 13 residues. The CDR3 region is CASCRHRNQPQHF. The CDR3 nucleotides read TGTGCCAGCTGCAGACACCGCAATCAGCCCCAGCATTTT.

The rearrangement uses TRBV6-5 and TRBJ2-7; D might be TRBD1 (5 bases). CDR3 length equals 14 residues. Germline V lookup: CDR1 MNHEY, CDR2 SVGAGI. Trimming took off 2 bases at V and 4 bases at J, with 12 bases between the two ends. The CDR3 bases are TGTGCCAGCAGTTACAGGGCGGACACTTACGAGCAGTACGTC. This codes for CASSYRADTYEQYV.

This chain connects TRBV27 to TRBJ1-1; weak D call: TRBD1 (5 bases). The CDR3 is 13 residues long. Trimming removed 5 bases from V and 6 bases from J, with 13 bases in between. Per germline, CDR1 MNHEY and CDR2 SMNVEV (reference sequence). CDR3: CASSDPGLPEAFF. The CDR3 region has the DNA TGTGCCAGCAGTGACCCAGGGTTGCCTGAAGCTTTCTTT.

This clonotype was seen repeatedly, ten times or more. The V gene is TRBV6-2 or TRBV6-3, the J gene TRBJ2-1; 8 nucleotides match TRBD2. This CDR3 region has 14 residues. The germline V gene encodes CDR1 MNHEY and CDR2 SVGEGT. The junction had 3 bases not matched to a gene; V was cut back by 4 bases and J by 4 bases. The CDR3 region has the DNA TGTGCCAGCAGTTTAGCGGGAAAATACAATGAGCAGTTCTTC. Translating it yields CASSLAGKYNEQFF.

This clonotype turned up a few times. The chain employs TRBV6-6 and TRBJ2-3; D may be TRBD2 (5 bases). Trimming removed 5 bases from V and 7 bases from J, with 10 bases in between. Germline V lookup: CDR1 MNHNY, CDR2 SVGAGI (reference sequence). The CDR3 totals 12 residues. The CDR3 DNA sequence: TGTGCCAGCAGTCCTCCCGGGAATACGCAGTATTTT. Protein product: CASSPPGNTQYF.

The sample holds many counts of this clonotype. The chain uses TRBV7-2 and TRBJ1-1; tentative D call: TRBD1 (5 bases). The CDR3 totals 15 residues. Looked up from germline, CDR1 is SGHTA and CDR2 is FQGNSA. Trimming removed 1 base from V and 1 base from J, with 10 bases in between. CDR3: CASSLDGQGNTEAFF. The CDR3 DNA sequence: TGTGCCAGCAGCTTAGATGGGCAGGGGAACACTGAAGCTTTCTTT.

V gene TRBV20-1 combines with J gene TRBJ2-5; TRBD2 matches at 11 bases. This CDR3 region has 16 residues. V dropped 0 bases and J dropped 4; count of bases not matched to a gene: 7. Germline lookup yields CDR1 DFQATT and CDR2 SNEGSKA (reference sequence). The DNA for the CDR3 is TGCAGTGCTAGAGATATGTTTACTAGCGGGGGAGAGACCCAGTACTTC. Its protein product is CSARDMFTSGGETQYF.

The chain uses TRBV7-2 and TRBJ2-3, with D perhaps matching TRBD2 (5 bases). Germline CDR1 is SGHTA and CDR2 is FQGNSA. The CDR3 is 13 amino acids. Trimming took off 1 base at V and 6 bases at J, with 8 bases between the two ends. Here the CDR3 DNA reads TGTGCCAGCAGCTTAGAGCGGCGGGATACGCAGTATTTT. Protein product: CASSLERRDTQYF.

This chain links TRBV4-1 with TRBJ1-1; a weak D match, TRBD1 (6 bases). Germline values: CDR1 MGHRA, CDR2 YSYEKL. The CDR3 runs to 20 residues. V lost 5 bases to trimming and J lost 0 bases, with 28 bases between them. In DNA form, the CDR3 reads TGCGCCAGCAGCTTCCCCGGAGGGGGATCGGCATTGTGGATGAACACTGAAGCTTTCTTT. Its translation is CASSFPGGGSALWMNTEAFF.

This clonotype was found many times. This rearrangement joins TRBV7-2 to TRBJ2-7; TRBD1 matches at 9 bases. The V gene end was trimmed by 5 bases and the J gene end by 3 bases; junction bases not matched to a gene: 8. The CDR3 is made up of 15 amino acids. CDR1 and CDR2 from the germline V gene are SGHTA and FQGNSA. CDR3 DNA: TGTGCCAGCAGCCCCCAACCGGGACAGGGCTACGAGCAGTACTTC. Translation gives CASSPQPGQGYEQYF.

This clonotype was detected a few times. CDR3 amino acids: CASSLQQGADYGYTF. In DNA form, the CDR3 reads TGTGCCAGCAGCTTACAACAGGGGGCAGACTATGGCTACACCTTC. The rearrangement joins TRBV7-2 to TRBJ1-2; 9 positions match TRBD1. The CDR3 length is 15 residues. Germline-derived CDR1 and CDR2 are SGHTA and FQGNSA. The V and J ends lost 2 bases and 3 bases, in that order; junction bases with no gene match: 4.